The following is a TCR beta chain sequence with its context. Sequencing was performed with immunoSEQ multiplex PCR; in TCRdb, only in-frame clones are kept and a portion is missing. The sample has tens of thousands of clones, roughly four fifths seen once. Germline-derived CDR1 and CDR2 are SGHRS and YFSETQ. Trimming shortened V by 4 bases and J by 3 bases, and 13 bases separated the two germline ends. This CDR3 spans 14 amino acids. This entry is derived from a study of blood T cell repertoires in COVID-19. In the study overall: Spain, Italy and the United States supplied samples that represented acute and convalescent COVID-19.

The sequenced material came from peripheral blood. The chain is built from TRBV5-1 and TRBJ1-1; D is unclear. The clonotype comes from a woman aged 60 to 75 with acute or convalescent COVID-19. CDR3 protein: CASSLGRADTEAFF. DNA for the CDR3: TGCGCCAGCAGCCTGGGGAGGGCGGACACTGAAGCTTTCTTT.